This TCR beta chain emerged from a study of human T cells and chemical hapten exposure. Overall study context: Donors were sensitized with 2% DPC on the upper inner arm.

Remarks on this clonotype: Its antigen is as yet unknown.

Original methodology: The number of TCRs in each sample had a median of approximately 96,000 and spanned roughly 23,224 to 750,000. TCRdb called the RACE reads again in MiXCR, with one record for every CDR3 protein. The V and J calls reflect TCRdb's pipeline rather than the authors' work. This table has roughly 50,000 distinct CDR3 sequences, 9% to 10% appearing once. V lost 2 bases, J lost 2 bases, and 13 bases lay in between. This CDR3 comprises 15 residues. Germline V lookup: CDR1 MNHEY, CDR2 SVGAGI. Study-level results: Donors had alopecia, so their immune response may differ from healthy people's.

Time point: patch test 3, about 24 weeks after DPC sensitization. The treatment: therapeutic diphenylcyclopropenone sensitization with weekly scalp DPC. The study enrolled 18 to 70-year-old alopecia patients suitable for DPC. The chain links TRBV6-5 to TRBJ2-7, with D perhaps matching TRBD2 (6 bases). This receptor was obtained from a woman aged 40 to 50 with alopecia areata. Some clones in this sample may be carry-over from other donors' samples. Sequenced here: whole blood, sampled in connection with sensitization to the hapten diphenylcyclopropenone (DPC). The CDR3 DNA follows: TGTGCCAGCAGTTACGGTAAACGGGGGACCTACGAGCAGTACTTC. As protein: CASSYGKRGTYEQYF.